A selection of T cell receptor beta chains follows, all from one sample in a study of response to subunit inactivated influenza vaccine. MiXCR, applied by TCRdb to the RT-PCR reads, yields one record per CDR3 protein. Of about 170,000 distinct CDR3 sequences listed, approximately 12% were seen once; the top ten hold about 31%. A further study also used this sample, focusing on T cells expressing NK-cell markers.

The material was CD8+ T cells sorted from PBMCs, obtained roughly 12 days after vaccination. The receptors originated from a man in his fifties who received an inactivated influenza vaccine. Both conserved end residues are part of each CDR3. D genes are given only for firm matches. Some rows have no size entry. The others give once, few or many, or a class for an expanded clone.

j_call v_call d_call clone_size cdr3_aa cdr3_nt
TRBJ2-5 TRBV2 . many CASSGIGIQETQYF TGTGCCAGCAGTGGGATAGGTATCCAAGAGACCCAGTACTTC
TRBJ2-7 TRBV4-2 TRBD2 . CASSQDPPTSVYSYEQYF TGTGCCAGCAGCCAAGACCCCCCGACTAGCGTGTACTCCTACGAGCAGTACTTC
TRBJ2-7 TRBV5-6 TRBD2 . CASKKTGTSSYEQYF TGTGCCAGCAAGAAAACCGGGACTAGCTCCTACGAGCAGTACTTC
TRBJ2-1 TRBV4-3 TRBD2 few CASSLGLAGGQFF TGCGCCAGCAGCCTTGGACTAGCGGGGGGGCAGTTCTTC
TRBJ2-4 TRBV10-3 TRBD1 many CAISERDRGSKNIQYF TGTGCCATCAGTGAAAGGGACAGGGGATCCAAAAACATTCAGTACTTC
TRBJ2-5 TRBV12-3/TRBV12-4 TRBD1 . CASSYWGQEETQYF TGTGCCAGCAGCTACTGGGGACAGGAAGAGACCCAGTACTTC
TRBJ2-5 TRBV10-2 . . CASSEGESGETQYF TGCGCCAGCAGTGAGGGGGAAAGCGGAGAGACCCAGTACTTC
TRBJ2-7 TRBV5-6 . many CASSADTDYEQYF TGTGCCAGCAGCGCGGACACGGACTACGAGCAGTACTTC
TRBJ2-7 TRBV27 TRBD2 . CASSFKGTSGANVSYEQYF TGTGCCAGCAGCTTTAAAGGGACTAGCGGGGCGAATGTCTCCTACGAGCAGTACTTC
TRBJ2-3 TRBV20-1 TRBD2 few CSATTGTSGAGTDTQYF TGCAGTGCTACAACCGGGACTAGCGGGGCTGGCACAGATACGCAGTATTTT
TRBJ2-1 TRBV27 TRBD1 few CASSGTDVHEQFF TGTGCCAGCTCCGGGACAGACGTCCATGAGCAGTTCTTC
TRBJ2-1 TRBV28 TRBD2 many CASSRLAGGYNEQFF TGTGCCAGCAGTCGCCTAGCGGGAGGGTACAATGAGCAGTTCTTC
TRBJ2-5 TRBV28 . . CASGAQGSTETQYF TGTGCCAGCGGTGCCCAGGGCTCGACAGAGACCCAGTACTTC
TRBJ1-1 TRBV4-1 . few CASSQEGRPEAFF TGCGCCAGCAGCCAAGAGGGACGGCCTGAAGCTTTCTTT
TRBJ2-3 TRBV12-3/TRBV12-4 . . CASSFDGSADTQYF TGTGCCAGCAGTTTTGACGGATCGGCAGATACGCAGTATTTT
TRBJ2-3 TRBV20-1 . . CSARGLAESTDTQYF TGCAGTGCTAGGGGGCTAGCCGAAAGCACAGATACGCAGTATTTT
TRBJ2-1 TRBV7-3 TRBD2 . CASSRVTSASEQFF TGTGCCAGCAGCCGGGTTACTAGCGCCTCTGAGCAGTTCTTC
TRBJ2-1 TRBV3-1 TRBD1 . CASSQYLNLGQGYNEQFF TGTGCCAGCAGCCAGTATCTCAATCTGGGACAGGGGTACAATGAGCAGTTCTTC
TRBJ2-5 TRBV9 . few CASSPPTGVGETQYF TGTGCCAGCAGCCCCCCTACGGGGGTGGGAGAGACCCAGTACTTC
TRBJ1-5 TRBV28 TRBD1 few CASSLQYRDRGVYSNQPQHF TGTGCCAGCAGTTTACAATACCGGGACAGGGGAGTTTATAGCAATCAGCCCCAGCATTTT
TRBJ1-1 TRBV6-5 . . CASRQGRGAFF TGTGCCAGCAGGCAGGGACGAGGAGCTTTCTTT
TRBJ2-7 TRBV4-1 . few CASSRLAGSYEQYF TGCGCCAGCAGCCGGCTGGCAGGGTCCTACGAGCAGTACTTC
TRBJ2-3 TRBV9 TRBD2 few CASSVSGVGNTQYF TGTGCCAGCAGCGTTAGCGGGGTCGGTAATACGCAGTATTTT
TRBJ2-3 TRBV5-6 . few CASSYPGEADTQYF TGTGCCAGCAGCTATCCCGGGGAGGCAGATACGCAGTATTTT
TRBJ2-1 TRBV9 TRBD2 . CASSSSGRAVNEQFF TGTGCCAGCAGCTCCTCAGGGAGGGCCGTCAATGAGCAGTTCTTC
TRBJ2-5 TRBV20-1 TRBD2 few CSARDLRTSVEETQYF TGCAGTGCTAGAGATCTGAGGACTAGCGTGGAAGAGACCCAGTACTTC
TRBJ2-1 TRBV20-1 . . CSARDPRDSYNEQFF TGCAGTGCTAGAGATCCCAGGGATTCCTACAATGAGCAGTTCTTC
TRBJ2-5 TRBV7-8 . many CASSSLGGSQETQYF TGTGCCAGCAGCTCCCTAGGGGGTTCCCAAGAGACCCAGTACTTC
TRBJ2-5 TRBV9 . few CASSEDRAQETQYF TGTGCCAGCAGCGAGGACAGAGCCCAAGAGACCCAGTACTTC
TRBJ2-1 TRBV20-1 . few CSARELLQGHEQFF TGCAGTGCTAGAGAACTTTTACAGGGCCATGAGCAGTTCTTC
TRBJ2-1 TRBV6-5 . . CASSYSKNRPSSYNEQFF TGTGCCAGCAGTTACTCGAAAAATCGACCTAGCTCCTACAATGAGCAGTTCTTC
TRBJ2-1 TRBV24-1 TRBD2 . CATSDLPVAGAYNEQFF TGTGCCACCAGTGATTTGCCGGTAGCGGGGGCCTACAATGAGCAGTTCTTC
TRBJ1-2 TRBV6-1 . . CASINIRPPGANYGYTF TGTGCCAGCATCAATATCAGGCCCCCAGGGGCTAACTATGGCTACACCTTC
TRBJ2-7 TRBV9 . few CASSVAVGRTYEQYF TGTGCCAGCAGCGTAGCTGTTGGGAGAACCTACGAGCAGTACTTC
TRBJ2-3 TRBV20-1 . . CSARVLDAQGFGFISTDTQYF TGCAGTGCTAGAGTACTGGACGCCCAAGGGTTCGGGTTTATCTCTACAGATACGCAGTATTTT
TRBJ2-5 TRBV29-1 TRBD1 many CSVTRTGVQETQYF TGCAGCGTCACGAGGACAGGGGTCCAAGAGACCCAGTACTTC
TRBJ2-5 TRBV7-8 TRBD2 few CASSFLAGTKGETQYF TGTGCCAGCAGCTTTTTAGCGGGGACAAAGGGAGAGACCCAGTACTTC
TRBJ2-3 TRBV6-1 TRBD2 . CASTAGLTTDTQYF TGTGCCAGCACAGCGGGACTCACCACAGATACGCAGTATTTT
TRBJ1-6 TRBV10-3 . . CAIRAGGTLHF TGTGCCATCAGGGCCGGGGGGACCCTCCACTTT